This is a list of T cell receptor beta chains from one sample in a study of blood T cell repertoires in COVID-19. Measured with immunoSEQ multiplex PCR; TCRdb has only the in-frame clones, and not every one. The sample lists tens of thousands of clones; about four fifths were seen once. Source material: peripheral blood. These receptors came from a woman older than 75 with active or convalescent COVID-19. CDR3s include the opening cysteine and the closing phenylalanine or tryptophan. Fields, in order: clone size, V gene, D gene, J gene, CDR3 DNA, CDR3 protein. The D gene is left open where the match is weak. Clone size, where shown, is once, few, many, or a class for clones that have expanded.

once	TRBV9	NA	TRBJ1-2	TGTGCCAGCAGCGAGGACCCGAGGGAAGGTGGCTACACCTTC	CASSEDPREGGYTF
NA	TRBV7-2	TRBD2	TRBJ2-7	TGTGCCAGCAGCCGGACTAGCGGGGGGAACTACGAGCAGTACTTC	CASSRTSGGNYEQYF
NA	TRBV28	TRBD1	TRBJ1-1	TGTGCCAGCAGTTACGGGACAGCGAGGGGAGCTTTCTTT	CASSYGTARGAFF
NA	TRBV2	NA	TRBJ1-2	TGTGCCAGCAGTGAAGTACAGAACTATGGCTACACCTTC	CASSEVQNYGYTF
NA	TRBV6-6	TRBD1	TRBJ1-5	TGTGCCAGCAGTTACCCGGTGGGACAGAATCAGCCCCAGCATTTT	CASSYPVGQNQPQHF
NA	TRBV7-8	TRBD1	TRBJ2-2	TGTGCCAGCAGACGAGGGATGACCGGGACAGGAAACACCGGGGAGCTGTTTTTT	CASRRGMTGTGNTGELFF
NA	TRBV29-1	NA	TRBJ2-1	TGCAGCGTCGCTCTTGCGGGGTCCTACAATGAGCAGTTCTTC	CSVALAGSYNEQFF
NA	TRBV6-2/TRBV6-3	TRBD1	TRBJ1-1	TGTGCCAGCAGTGACAGGGGGAACACTGAAGCTTTCTTT	CASSDRGNTEAFF
NA	TRBV9	TRBD1	TRBJ1-2	TGTGCCAGCAGCGTCGACAGGGGAGGCTACACCTTC	CASSVDRGGYTF
NA	TRBV7-9	TRBD2	TRBJ2-2	TGTGCCAGCAGCGCCCGGACTAGCGGGGGGCGGGGCACCGGGGAGCTGTTTTTT	CASSARTSGGRGTGELFF
NA	TRBV15	NA	TRBJ2-7	TGTGCCACCAGCAGAGCCCAAGGGAGCTCCTACGAGCAGTACTTC	CATSRAQGSSYEQYF
few	TRBV9	NA	TRBJ2-7	TGTGCCAGCAGCGTAGAGGGGGAGAGCTCCTACGAGCAGTACTTC	CASSVEGESSYEQYF
NA	TRBV7-9	NA	TRBJ1-1	TGTGCCACCGAGGGACTCATGAACACTGAAGCTTTCTTT	CATEGLMNTEAFF
NA	TRBV6-5	NA	TRBJ2-1	TGTGCCAGCAGTTACAGGGGATCAGCGTCCTACAATGAGCAGTTCTTC	CASSYRGSASYNEQFF
NA	TRBV3-1/TRBV3-2	NA	TRBJ2-3	TGTGCCAGCAGCCAAACGGGGTTCGCCACAGATACGCAGTATTTT	CASSQTGFATDTQYF
NA	TRBV5-6	TRBD1	TRBJ1-1	TGTGCCAGCAGCTTTCAGGGGGCAGAAACTGAAGCTTTCTTT	CASSFQGAETEAFF
many	TRBV11-2	NA	TRBJ2-1	TGTGCCAGCAGCCGAACGGGATCCTACAATGAGCAGTTCTTC	CASSRTGSYNEQFF
NA	TRBV7-2	NA	TRBJ2-4	TGTGCCAGCAGCCCCCCCATAAACATTCAGTACTTC	CASSPPINIQYF
NA	TRBV5-8	NA	TRBJ1-5	TGTGCCAGCAGCGAAGTTAACATCGGGTGGTCTCAGCCCCAGCATTTT	CASSEVNIGWSQPQHF
NA	TRBV30	TRBD2	TRBJ2-3	TGTGCCTGGACCAAAGGCGGGGGTAGCACAGATACGCAGTATTTT	CAWTKGGGSTDTQYF
few	TRBV30	TRBD1	TRBJ1-1	TGTGCCTGGAGTGTGGAATCCGGGACAGGGGGCAGGAACACTGAAGCTTTCTTT	CAWSVESGTGGRNTEAFF
once	TRBV12-3/TRBV12-4	NA	TRBJ2-3	TGTGCCAGCAGCCAACTAGGAGATACGCAGTATTTT	CASSQLGDTQYF
NA	TRBV5-1	TRBD2	TRBJ2-3	TGCGCCAGCAGCCCTGGGGCGGGGGGCACAGATACGCAGTATTTT	CASSPGAGGTDTQYF
NA	TRBV10-2	NA	TRBJ2-5	TGCGCCAGCAGTGTTTCCCAGGGGCCGGGGGAGACCCAGTACTTC	CASSVSQGPGETQYF
few	TRBV27	NA	TRBJ2-3	TGTGCCAGCAGTTTCTCCGGCACAGATACGCAGTATTTT	CASSFSGTDTQYF
few	TRBV4-3	NA	TRBJ1-4	TGCGCCAGCAGCCAAGATAGCGGGGGGCAGATTTTAAAAAAACTGTTTTTT	CASSQDSGGQILKKLFF
once	TRBV5-5	NA	TRBJ1-6	TGTGCCAGCAGCTTGGACAGTCCCTCACCCCTCCACTTT	CASSLDSPSPLHF
NA	TRBV7-2	NA	TRBJ2-5	TGTGCCAGCAGCTTAGTCATCGGGGAGGAGACCCAGTACTTC	CASSLVIGEETQYF
NA	TRBV6-2/TRBV6-3	NA	TRBJ1-6	TGTGCCAGCAGTTACTCGGCTGGCCTCCACTTT	CASSYSAGLHF
many	TRBV7-9	TRBD1	TRBJ1-2	TGTGCCAGCAGACCGGGACAGAACTATGGCTACACCTTC	CASRPGQNYGYTF
NA	TRBV5-6	NA	TRBJ2-7	TGTGCCAGCTCCCCTCAGGGGGGTGCCGTGTCCTACGAGCAGTACTTC	CASSPQGGAVSYEQYF
NA	TRBV7-8	TRBD1	TRBJ2-5	TGTGCCAGCAGCACAGGGAGGACAGGGTTTGGGACCCAGTACTTC	CASSTGRTGFGTQYF
NA	TRBV3-1/TRBV3-2	TRBD1	TRBJ1-2	TGTGCCAGCAGCCAAGTCGGTCGGGACAGGGGTGAAGTTTCCCTTAACTATGGCTACACCTTC	CASSQVGRDRGEVSLNYGYTF
few	TRBV6-4	TRBD1	TRBJ1-4	TGTGCCAGCAGTGACCTCGAAGGGGGCAGGGGGCGTGAAAAACTGTTTTTT	CASSDLEGGRGREKLFF
NA	TRBV10-3	NA	TRBJ2-2	TGTGCCATCAGCCTGGTTACGGGATACGGGGAGCTGTTTTTT	CAISLVTGYGELFF
NA	TRBV7-2	NA	TRBJ1-1	TGTGCCAGCAGCTCCGAACAGGGAAACCCTGAAGCTTTCTTT	CASSSEQGNPEAFF
NA	TRBV2	TRBD1	TRBJ1-6	TGTGCCAGCACCGCCGGGACAGGGGGTTCACCCCTCCACTTT	CASTAGTGGSPLHF
NA	TRBV15	TRBD1	TRBJ2-1	TGTGCCACCAGCATCGGACAGGGTTCCCTCTCCTACAATGAGCAGTTCTTC	CATSIGQGSLSYNEQFF
NA	TRBV6-2/TRBV6-3	NA	TRBJ2-5	TGTGCCAGCAGTTACGTAGATTCTGAGACCCAGTACTTC	CASSYVDSETQYF
NA	TRBV5-6	TRBD1	TRBJ2-7	TGTGCCAGCAGCTTGGTGACAGGGCAGTCCTACGAGCAGTACTTC	CASSLVTGQSYEQYF
few	TRBV7-2	NA	TRBJ2-5	TGTGCCAGCAGCCCATACGCAGGGTACCAAGAGACCCAGTACTTC	CASSPYAGYQETQYF
NA	TRBV29-1	NA	TRBJ1-4	TGCAGCGTTGGCGGGGGAGGCGAAAAACTGTTTTTT	CSVGGGGEKLFF
once	TRBV14	TRBD1	TRBJ1-6	TGTGCCAGCAGCCGGGGGACAGTATATACACGGGGTTCACCCCTCCACTTT	CASSRGTVYTRGSPLHF
NA	TRBV3-1/TRBV3-2	NA	TRBJ2-3	TGTGCCAGCAGCCAAGAACCCGGGGGGCCAGGCAATAGGTCGCAGTATTTT	CASSQEPGGPGNRSQYF
NA	TRBV18	NA	TRBJ2-1	TGTGCCAGCTCACCAAGAGGGGGAGGGATCTCCTACAATGAGCAGTTCTTC	CASSPRGGGISYNEQFF
few	TRBV3-1/TRBV3-2	NA	TRBJ1-5	TGTGCCAGCAGCCAGGGGCAGAATGGCAATCAGCCCCAGCATTTT	CASSQGQNGNQPQHF
NA	TRBV4-2	TRBD2	TRBJ2-3	TGTGCCAGCAGCCCGGTAGCGGGGGGGCTCACAGATACGCAGTATTTT	CASSPVAGGLTDTQYF
NA	TRBV6-5	NA	TRBJ1-6	TGTGCCAGCAGTTACTCGGCCGAGGGGGAAGGTTCACCCCTCCACTTT	CASSYSAEGEGSPLHF
NA	TRBV7-2	TRBD1	TRBJ2-1	TGTGCCAGCAGCTTAGAGGGGGCGGTGCCCGGTGAGCAGTTCTTC	CASSLEGAVPGEQFF
few	TRBV30	TRBD1	TRBJ1-1	TGTGCCTGGAGCGCCTGGAGCAAGGGGGCTGGCACTGAAGCTTTCTTT	CAWSAWSKGAGTEAFF